This TCR beta chain comes out of a study of cytomegalovirus exposure and HLA in healthy donors. Study results and limitations: There were 160 or so TCR beta chains listed as cytomegalovirus-associated. In a later analysis, specific HLA alleles were associated with 15,000 or so TCR beta sequences at a 0.05 false discovery rate. In the analysis, some V segments, TRBV6-2 and TRBV6-3 included, were excluded as indistinguishable. Evidence from a later analysis indicated that most CMV-associated TCR beta chains looked HLA-restricted.

60 Vbeta and 13 Jbeta primers were used in PCR. The data were produced by immunoSEQ multiplex PCR, yet TCRdb's version contains in-frame clones alone and is incomplete. The table shows approximately 110,000 clones, with 73% occurring only once. CDR3 length: 14 amino acids. V dropped 8 bases and J dropped 6; count of bases not matched to a gene: 7. The germline CDR1 and CDR2 sequences are SGHRS and YFSETQ. Comments on this clone: The target antigen is unknown.

This TCR derives from a man aged 55 to 69 in good health and CMV-seropositive. The J gene is TRBJ2-1, the V gene TRBV5-1, with TRBD2 matching over 11 bases. The sequencing input was PBMCs. The CDR3 nucleotides read TGCGCCAGTACCGGGACTAGCGGAGGCAATGAGCAGTTCTTC. This codes for CASTGTSGGNEQFF. The full variable domain, its missing parts supplied by reference TRBV5-1 and TRBJ2-1, is KAGVTQTPRYLIKTRGQQVTLSCSPISGHRSVSWYQQTPGQGLQFLFEYFSETQRNKGNFPGRFSGRQFSNSRSEMNVSTLELGDSALYLCASTGTSGGNEQFFGPGTRLTVL.